This T cell receptor (beta chain) was retrieved from a study of metastatic and nonmetastatic thyroid tumors. Study summary: The study looked at repertoires side by side in blood and in tumor or nodule tissue from malignant and benign thyroid patients.

With 3 bases removed from V and 1 base from J, the gap between germline ends came to 13 bases. The germline CDR1 and CDR2 sequences are PRHDT and FYEKMQ (reference sequence). The length of the CDR3 is 16 residues. Thyroid surgery had not been preceded by any treatment in any patient. Study-wide findings and caveats: Significantly higher TCR beta diversity was reportedly seen in malignant thyroid tumors than benign nodules, in blood and tumor.

This clone came up many times. The antigen is undetermined. In the authors' workflow: Differences in CDR3 between clinicopathological groups were drawn on to build a classifier intended to discriminate distant-metastatic papillary thyroid cancer patients. MiXCR re-clonotyped the PCR reads for TCRdb. Here the V and J calls rest on TCRdb's processing, not on the authors' analysis. The table includes 30,000 to 45,000 clones, roughly 18% detected once. The receptor was isolated from a female donor with papillary thyroid cancer or a benign thyroid nodule (not recorded which). Some clones in this sample may be carry-over from other donors' samples. The source material was blood. The V and J genes are TRBV13 and TRBJ1-5, with D tentatively TRBD1 (5 bases). Here the CDR3 reads CASSFGGDLSNQPQHF. CDR3 nucleotide sequence: TGTGCCAGCAGCTTCGGGGGGGACCTCAGCAATCAGCCCCAGCATTTT.